A single sample gave rise to the 24 T cell receptor beta chains below, sequenced in a study of shared T cell receptors in the human thymus. TCRdb's table, derived via immunoSEQ multiplex PCR, lists solely in-frame clones and lacks some. The sample lists about 500,000 clones, more than 75% occurring once. This sample also belongs to another study, concerning human thymus T cells.

The sequenced sample consisted of thymocytes. These receptors originate from a boy younger than two with a congenital heart defect.

The V gene is TRBV4-3, the J gene TRBJ2-1, with 7 bases identical to TRBD2. The CDR3 has 19 residues. Germline trimming cut 1 base from V and 0 bases from J; bases unmatched to any gene: 12. The germline CDR1 and CDR2 sequences are LGHNA and YSLEER. This chain's CDR3 is CASSQAVAGVSSSYNEQFF. CDR3 bases: TGCGCCAGCAGCCAAGCGGTTGCGGGAGTCTCTAGCTCCTACAATGAGCAGTTCTTC.

This clone was seen a single time. The chain uses TRBV5-1 and TRBJ2-7; 8 bases are shared with TRBD2. There are 14 residues in the CDR3. J was trimmed by 5 bases and V by 5 bases; bases with no gene match: 9. The germline gives CDR1 SGHRS, CDR2 YFSETQ. The DNA for the CDR3 is TGCGCCAGCAGGAGAAAGCGGGAGCTTAACGAGCAGTACTTC. The encoded protein is CASRRKRELNEQYF.

V and J are TRBV2 and TRBJ1-4; 10 nucleotides line up with TRBD1. The CDR3 runs to 14 residues. Germline V gene data show CDR1 as SNHLY and CDR2 as FYNNEI. The junction had 6 bases not matched to a gene; V was cut back by 6 bases and J by 8 bases. The CDR3 region has the DNA TGTGCCAGCAGGCGAGGGACAGGGGAGGAAAAACTGTTTTTT. Translating it yields CASRRGTGEEKLFF.

V gene TRBV28 combines with J gene TRBJ2-7, with 7 bases identical to TRBD1. V lost 8 bases to trimming and J lost 4 bases; unmatched junction nucleotides: 11. Per germline, CDR1 MDHEN and CDR2 SYDVKM. The CDR3 extends over 14 amino acids. CDR3 residues: CASLTDRVPYEQYF. In nucleotides, the CDR3 is TGTGCCAGCCTGACCGACAGGGTTCCGTACGAGCAGTACTTC.

The chain joins TRBV25-1 to TRBJ1-2; the D gene is possibly TRBD1 (6 bases). V was shortened by 4 bases and J by 2 bases, with 8 bases between the two germline ends. This CDR3 is 13 amino acids long. Looked up from germline, CDR1 is MGHDK and CDR2 is SYGVNS. The CDR3 region is CASSGQGNYGYTF. The CDR3 coding sequence is TGTGCCAGCAGTGGGCAGGGGAACTATGGCTACACCTTC.

This chain connects TRBV18 to TRBJ2-5; D unresolved. The germline V gene encodes CDR1 KGHSH and CDR2 LQKENI. The CDR3 runs to 13 residues. V lost 3 bases, J lost 1 base, and 6 bases lay in between. CDR3 nucleotides: TGTGCCAGCTCACCTCCCGGCCAAGAGACCCAGTACTTC. It codes for CASSPPGQETQYF.

Only a few counts were recorded for this clone. The chain recombines TRBV4-3 with TRBJ2-2; 7 bases agree with TRBD2. With 1 base clipped from V and 1 base from J, the junction kept 6 bases outside the gene matches. Germline values: CDR1 LGHNA, CDR2 YSLEER. The CDR3 runs 17 residues. The CDR3 reads CASSQAGGSRNTGELFF. DNA for the CDR3: TGCGCCAGCAGCCAAGCTGGCGGGAGTCGGAACACCGGGGAGCTGTTTTTT.

The V call is TRBV5-4, the J call TRBJ1-2, with a possible D match to TRBD1 (6 bases). The length of the CDR3 is 16 residues. V dropped 4 bases and J dropped 0 bases, with 16 bases sitting between them. The germline CDR1 and CDR2 sequences are SGHNT and YYREEE (reference sequence). DNA for the CDR3: TGTGCCAGCAGCGGACTGGACAGCTTAGCTAACTATGGCTACACCTTC. Residues: CASSGLDSLANYGYTF.

The chain is built from TRBV25-1 and TRBJ1-2; 9 bases are shared with TRBD1. Germline-derived CDR1 and CDR2 are MGHDK and SYGVNS. V lost 5 bases to trimming and J lost 0 bases; unmatched junction nucleotides: 7. This CDR3 is built from 16 residues. CDR3 coding DNA: TGTGCCAGCAGTCCGAGCGGGACAGGGACTAACTATGGCTACACCTTC. Its protein product is CASSPSGTGTNYGYTF.

The chain recombines TRBV6-1 with TRBJ1-5, with a tentative D call TRBD1 (5 bases). This CDR3 has 14 amino acids. V shed 9 bases and J shed 7 bases, with 19 bases lying between them. CDR1 MNHNS and CDR2 SASEGT come from the germline V gene. The DNA for the CDR3 is TGTGCCAGTTCCGAAGGGGTTAGTGGGCAGCCCCAGCATTTT. Protein sequence: CASSEGVSGQPQHF.

The V call is TRBV10-1, the J call TRBJ1-5, with TRBD1 matching over 7 bases. This CDR3 comprises 16 residues. Losses at the gene ends were 7 bases for V and 4 bases for J; bases not matched to a gene: 13. The V gene's germline CDR1 is WNHNN and CDR2 SYGVQD (reference sequence). The chain's CDR3 is CASTMDRQESNQPQHF. CDR3 bases: TGCGCCAGCACCATGGACAGGCAAGAGTCTAATCAGCCCCAGCATTTT.

The J gene is TRBJ2-1, the V gene TRBV28; 12 nucleotides align to TRBD2. V lost 5 bases, J lost 6 bases, and 5 bases stayed unmatched. Per germline, CDR1 MDHEN and CDR2 SYDVKM. This CDR3 has 15 residues. CDR3 protein: CASSPSGRAGNEQFF. The CDR3 DNA reads TGTGCCAGCAGTCCTAGCGGGAGGGCCGGCAATGAGCAGTTCTTC.

This clone was recorded only once. The rearrangement links TRBV4-1 to TRBJ2-7, with D perhaps matching TRBD2 (5 bases). From germline, CDR1 is MGHRA and CDR2 YSYEKL. The CDR3 is 14 amino acids. The germline V and J ends were trimmed by 1 base and 6 bases, with 13 bases remaining between them. DNA for the CDR3: TGCGCCAGCAGCCAAGTCCGAGCCGAGGGCGAGCAGTACTTC. Residues: CASSQVRAEGEQYF.

The genes are TRBV29-1 and TRBJ2-1, with TRBD2 matching 12 bases. V shed 3 bases and J 7 bases; nucleotides not matched to a gene: 10. CDR1 is SQVTM, CDR2 ANQGSEA, per germline. CDR3 length equals 16 residues. The CDR3 DNA is TGCAGCGTTGAGGGGGGTCTAGCGGGAGGGGTGAATGAGCAGTTCTTC. It specifies CSVEGGLAGGVNEQFF.

This clone appeared once. This chain's CDR3 is CASRQGEYEQYF. DNA of the CDR3: TGTGCCAGCCGACAGGGGGAGTACGAGCAGTACTTC. The chain uses TRBV10-3 and TRBJ2-7; 9 bases fit TRBD1. Germline-derived CDR1 and CDR2 are ENHRY and SYGVKD. This CDR3 is built from 12 residues. Losses at the gene ends were 10 bases for V and 4 bases for J; bases not matched to a gene: 5.

The rearrangement joins TRBV5-1 to TRBJ2-1; unclear D gene. CDR1 is SGHRS, CDR2 YFSETQ, per germline. The germline V and J ends were trimmed by 2 bases and 0 bases, with 12 bases remaining between them. The CDR3 totals 16 residues. The chain's CDR3 is CASSFISESSYNEQFF. The CDR3 DNA follows: TGCGCCAGCAGCTTCATCAGCGAGAGCTCCTACAATGAGCAGTTCTTC.

The chain is built from TRBV7-2 and TRBJ2-1; 10 bases line up with TRBD2. This CDR3 is built from 16 residues. The V gene end was trimmed by 1 base and the J gene end by 9 bases; junction bases not matched to a gene: 9. Per germline, CDR1 SGHTA and CDR2 FQGNSA. The CDR3 reads CASSLGIEREGVEQFF. CDR3 sequence (DNA): TGTGCCAGCAGCTTAGGAATCGAGCGGGAGGGGGTTGAGCAGTTCTTC. Looking up the rest from reference TRBV7-2 and TRBJ2-1 gives the full variable domain: GAGVSQSPSNKVTEKGKDVELRCDPISGHTALYWYRQSLGQGLEFLIYFQGNSAPDKSGLPSDRFSAERTGGSVSTLTIQRTQQEDSAVYLCASSLGIEREGVEQFFGPGTRLTVL.

The chain has TRBV11-2 and TRBJ2-5; D gene uncertain. The ends were cut back, 5 bases at V and 2 bases at J, with 9 bases in the middle. The CDR3 runs 13 residues. Germline CDR1 SGHAT, CDR2 FQNNGV. CDR3 bases: TGTGCCAGCAGCCCCTGGCGGCAAGAGACCCAGTACTTC. Its protein product is CASSPWRQETQYF.

The chain uses TRBV6-1 and TRBJ2-7; 7 bases match TRBD1. The ends lost 8 bases at V and 3 bases at J; junction bases unmatched: 4. CDR3 size: 12 residues. CDR1 MNHNS and CDR2 SASEGT come from the germline V gene. The CDR3 spells CASVGDSYEQYF. CDR3 in DNA: TGTGCCAGCGTGGGGGACAGCTACGAGCAGTACTTC.

V usage is TRBV5-4 and J usage is TRBJ2-2; 7 nucleotides align to TRBD1. The CDR3 length is 15 residues. CDR1 and CDR2 from the germline V gene are SGHNT and YYREEE (reference sequence). V trimming: 3 bases; J trimming: 7 bases; junction bases outside the gene matches: 9. CDR3 sequence reads: CASSSRQGRGGELFF. CDR3 nucleotide sequence: TGTGCCAGCAGCTCCCGACAGGGTAGAGGCGGGGAGCTGTTTTTT.

The chain carries TRBV29-1 and TRBJ2-1; 10 bases are shared with TRBD2. The CDR3 contains 15 residues. Germline CDR1 and CDR2: SQVTM and ANQGSEA. J gave up 9 bases and V 4 bases, and 12 bases lay outside the gene matches. CDR3 protein: CSVGDWLAGEGEQFF. The CDR3 nucleotides read TGCAGCGTTGGGGATTGGCTAGCGGGAGAGGGTGAGCAGTTCTTC.

The chain carries TRBV4-1 and TRBJ2-1; TRBD2 agrees at 11 bases. Germline V lookup: CDR1 MGHRA, CDR2 YSYEKL. The CDR3 is made up of 16 amino acids. Losses at the gene ends were 1 base for V and 6 bases for J; bases not matched to a gene: 5. The CDR3 DNA is TGCGCCAGCAGCCAAGGGCTAGCGGGAGGTCCCAATGAGCAGTTCTTC. Its translation is CASSQGLAGGPNEQFF.

The chain couples TRBV6-1 to TRBJ2-5; 7 bases match TRBD1. The CDR3 contains 13 residues. Germline V gene sequence: CDR1 MNHNS, CDR2 SASEGT. Unmatched junction bases numbered 4, after V lost 4 bases and J lost 5 bases. CDR3 nucleotides: TGTGCCAGCAGTGCGACAGGGAAGGAGACCCAGTACTTC. This codes for CASSATGKETQYF.

There are a few counts of this clone. The rearrangement joins TRBV5-8 to TRBJ2-1; 7 bases are shared with TRBD1. V was pared by 4 bases and J by 4 bases, with 11 bases of the junction left unmatched. Germline CDR1 SGHTS, CDR2 YDEGEE. The CDR3 has 16 amino acids. The CDR3 DNA is TGTGCCAGCAGCATGACACCGGGACAGACGTACAATGAGCAGTTCTTC. Its protein product is CASSMTPGQTYNEQFF.